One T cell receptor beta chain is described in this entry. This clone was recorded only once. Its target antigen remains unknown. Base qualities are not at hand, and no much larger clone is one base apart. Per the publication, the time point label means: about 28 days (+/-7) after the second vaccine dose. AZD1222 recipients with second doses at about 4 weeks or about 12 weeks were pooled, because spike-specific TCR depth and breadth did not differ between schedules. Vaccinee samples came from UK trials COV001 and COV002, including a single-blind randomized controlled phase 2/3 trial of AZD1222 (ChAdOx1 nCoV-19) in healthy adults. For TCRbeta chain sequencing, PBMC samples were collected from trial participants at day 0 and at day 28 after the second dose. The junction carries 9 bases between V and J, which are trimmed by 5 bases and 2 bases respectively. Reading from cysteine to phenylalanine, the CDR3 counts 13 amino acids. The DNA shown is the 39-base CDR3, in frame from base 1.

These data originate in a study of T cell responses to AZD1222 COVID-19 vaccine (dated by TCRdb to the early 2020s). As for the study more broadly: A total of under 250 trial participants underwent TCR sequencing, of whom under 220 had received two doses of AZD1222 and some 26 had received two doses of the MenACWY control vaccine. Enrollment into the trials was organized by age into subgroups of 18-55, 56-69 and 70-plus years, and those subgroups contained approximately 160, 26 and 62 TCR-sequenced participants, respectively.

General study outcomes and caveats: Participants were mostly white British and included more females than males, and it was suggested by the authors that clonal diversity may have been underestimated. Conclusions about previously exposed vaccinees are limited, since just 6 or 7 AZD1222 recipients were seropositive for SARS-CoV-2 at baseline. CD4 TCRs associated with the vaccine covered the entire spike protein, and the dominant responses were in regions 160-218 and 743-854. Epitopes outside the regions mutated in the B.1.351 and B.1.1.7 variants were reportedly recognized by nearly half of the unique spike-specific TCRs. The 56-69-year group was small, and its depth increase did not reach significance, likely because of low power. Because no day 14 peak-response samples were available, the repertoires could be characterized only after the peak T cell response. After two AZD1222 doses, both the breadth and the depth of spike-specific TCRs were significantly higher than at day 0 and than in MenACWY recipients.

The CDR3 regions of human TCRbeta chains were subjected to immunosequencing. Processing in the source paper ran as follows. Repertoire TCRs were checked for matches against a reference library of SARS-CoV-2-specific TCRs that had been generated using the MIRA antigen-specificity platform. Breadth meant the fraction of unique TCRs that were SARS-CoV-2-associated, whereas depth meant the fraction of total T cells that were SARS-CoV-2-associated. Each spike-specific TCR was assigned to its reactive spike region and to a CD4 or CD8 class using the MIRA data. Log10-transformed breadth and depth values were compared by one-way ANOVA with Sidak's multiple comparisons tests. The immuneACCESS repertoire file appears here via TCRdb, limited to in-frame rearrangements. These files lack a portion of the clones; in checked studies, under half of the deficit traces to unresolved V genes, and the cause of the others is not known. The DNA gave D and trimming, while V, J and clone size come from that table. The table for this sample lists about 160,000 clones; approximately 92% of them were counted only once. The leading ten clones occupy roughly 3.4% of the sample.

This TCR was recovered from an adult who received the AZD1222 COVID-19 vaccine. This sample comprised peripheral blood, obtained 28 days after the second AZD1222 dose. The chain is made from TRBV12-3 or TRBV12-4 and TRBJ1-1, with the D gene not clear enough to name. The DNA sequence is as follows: TGTGCCAGCAGTAATAACCGAAACACTGAAGCTTTCTTT. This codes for CASSNNRNTEAFF.